The 21 T cell receptor beta chains given below trace back to one sample, sequenced in a study of blood T cell repertoires in COVID-19. Clones were read by immunoSEQ multiplex PCR, and TCRdb kept only the in-frame ones, dropping some. The data contain about 210,000 clones, around nine tenths of them singletons. Specimen: peripheral blood. All receptors come from a woman in her thirties or forties with acute or convalescent COVID-19.

For the CDR3, the DNA is TGTGCCAGCTCACCACCTTCAGAACAGATGAACACTGAAGCTTTCTTT. Protein: CASSPPSEQMNTEAFF. J is TRBJ1-1 and V is TRBV18; D gene unclear. Germline V gene data show CDR1 as KGHSH and CDR2 as LQKENI. The V end lost 0 bases, the J end lost 0 bases, and 11 bases lay between the germline ends. The CDR3 extends over 16 amino acids.

This chain uses TRBV30 with TRBJ1-5; 9 bases map to TRBD1. V trimming: 2 bases; J trimming: 4 bases; junction bases outside the gene matches: 9. Looked up from germline, CDR1 is GTSNPN and CDR2 is SVGIG (reference sequence). This CDR3 has 16 residues. For the CDR3, the DNA is TGTGCCTGGAGTCGATTAACCGGGACAGGGAATCAGCCCCAGCATTTT. The encoded protein is CAWSRLTGTGNQPQHF.

This sequence joins TRBV9 and TRBJ1-4; 9 nucleotides align to TRBD1. CDR1 and CDR2 from the germline V gene are SGDLS and YYNGEE. The CDR3 is 15 amino acids. Trimming removed 3 bases from V and 8 bases from J; junction bases left unmatched: 8. The CDR3 sequence is CASSAWGQGGEKLFF. The CDR3 DNA sequence: TGTGCCAGCAGCGCCTGGGGACAGGGTGGGGAAAAACTGTTTTTT. Using reference TRBV9 and TRBJ1-4 for the parts outside the CDR3, the full variable domain is DSGVTQTPKHLITATGQRVTLRCSPRSGDLSVYWYQQSLDQGLQFLIQYYNGEERAKGNILERFSAQQFPDLHSELNLSSLELGDSALYFCASSAWGQGGEKLFFGSGTQLSVL.

The chain has TRBV9 and TRBJ1-1, with D maybe TRBD1 (6 bases). Germline V gene data show CDR1 as SGDLS and CDR2 as YYNGEE. V was shortened by 4 bases and J by 2 bases, with 15 bases between the two germline ends. The CDR3 runs 15 residues. The CDR3 DNA follows: TGTGCCAGCAGCCCCTTACAGGGATTAAACACTGAAGCTTTCTTT. The encoded protein is CASSPLQGLNTEAFF. Full variable domain (outside the CDR3, taken from reference TRBV9 and TRBJ1-1): DSGVTQTPKHLITATGQRVTLRCSPRSGDLSVYWYQQSLDQGLQFLIQYYNGEERAKGNILERFSAQQFPDLHSELNLSSLELGDSALYFCASSPLQGLNTEAFFGQGTRLTVV.

The chain uses TRBV10-2 and TRBJ1-1, with D unclear. The CDR3 runs 14 residues. Germline lookup yields CDR1 WSHSY and CDR2 SAAADI. V was cut by 6 bases and J by 5 bases, with 16 bases left in between. The CDR3 nucleotides read TGCGCCAGCAGCTATCTGGACCCGGGGACTGAAGCTTTCTTT. It codes for CASSYLDPGTEAFF.

The gene calls are TRBV12-3 or TRBV12-4 and TRBJ1-1, with unresolved D. Trimming removed 6 bases at V and 5 bases at J, with 13 bases between. The CDR3 totals 13 residues. The CDR3 here is CASSTSRVTEAFF. CDR3 nucleotides: TGTGCCAGCAGCACGAGTCGGGTTACTGAAGCTTTCTTT.

The table lists this clone with a count of one. This chain uses TRBV5-1 with TRBJ1-4; perhaps TRBD1 as D (5 bases). Trimming stripped 2 bases from V and 4 bases from J, with 9 bases between. Germline assignment: CDR1 SGHRS and CDR2 YFSETQ. This CDR3 has 14 residues. CDR3 coding DNA: TGCGCCAGCAGCTTTCAGGGCCTTAATGAAAAACTGTTTTTT. This translates into CASSFQGLNEKLFF.

This sequence joins TRBV5-1 and TRBJ1-1, with 7 bases fitting TRBD1. Losses at the gene ends were 4 bases for V and 6 bases for J; bases not matched to a gene: 15. The germline CDR1 and CDR2 sequences are SGHRS and YFSETQ. This CDR3 contains 16 residues. The CDR3 sequence: CASSPTTGNPWAEAFF. In DNA, the CDR3 is TGCGCCAGCAGCCCAACGACAGGGAATCCCTGGGCTGAAGCTTTCTTT.

The V and J genes are TRBV27 and TRBJ1-4, with D perhaps matching TRBD1 (5 bases). This CDR3 has 14 amino acids. Germline CDR1 and CDR2: MNHEY and SMNVEV (reference sequence). V dropped 6 bases and J dropped 5 bases, with 13 bases sitting between them. The CDR3 sequence is CASRAGEGNEKLFF. CDR3 nucleotide sequence: TGTGCCAGCAGAGCCGGGGAGGGGAATGAAAAACTGTTTTTT.

The chain is built from TRBV27 and TRBJ2-1; TRBD1 might be the D (6 bases). Trimming left V 6 bases short and J 4 bases short, with 19 bases between. The length of the CDR3 is 16 residues. CDR1 and CDR2 (germline): MNHEY, SMNVEV (reference sequence). The CDR3 loop is CASRLTRQAAYNEQFF. The CDR3 bases are TGTGCCAGCAGGCTTACGAGACAGGCTGCTTACAATGAGCAGTTCTTC.

This clone was observed a handful of times. V and J are TRBV20-1 and TRBJ1-2, with 8 bases that match TRBD1. The CDR3 totals 12 residues. Per germline, CDR1 DFQATT and CDR2 SNEGSKA (reference sequence). After removal of 3 bases from V and 6 bases from J, the junction contained 3 bases not matched to a gene. CDR3 region: CSASRDRNGYTF. The CDR3 region has the DNA TGCAGTGCTAGTAGGGACAGGAATGGCTACACCTTC.

V gene TRBV10-3 combines with J gene TRBJ1-2; TRBD1 is a possible D gene (5 bases). Trimming took off 8 bases at V and 4 bases at J, with 17 bases between the two ends. Germline CDR1 ENHRY, CDR2 SYGVKD. The CDR3 is made up of 14 amino acids. The CDR3, as DNA: TGTGCCATCGACGCCACAGGACGATCCTATGGCTACACCTTC. Translation: CAIDATGRSYGYTF.

V and J are TRBV9 and TRBJ1-3; TRBD1 agrees at 9 bases. J was trimmed by 0 bases and V by 4 bases; bases with no gene match: 8. Germline V gene lookup returns CDR1 SGDLS and CDR2 YYNGEE. This CDR3 comprises 17 residues. CDR3 residues: CASSTQGQGISGNTIYF. For the CDR3, the DNA is TGTGCCAGCAGCACTCAGGGACAGGGCATCTCTGGAAACACCATATATTTT.

The chain has TRBV7-2 and TRBJ1-1, with 9 positions matching TRBD1. The CDR3 is 12 residues long. V lost 5 bases, J lost 8 bases, and 3 bases stayed unmatched. The germline CDR1 and CDR2 sequences are SGHTA and FQGNSA. DNA of the CDR3: TGTGCCAGCAGCATCGGGACAGGGGAAGCTTTCTTT. It encodes CASSIGTGEAFF.

The rearrangement links TRBV5-1 to TRBJ2-3, with D tentatively TRBD2 (5 bases). The CDR3 spans 15 residues. Germline CDR1 SGHRS, CDR2 YFSETQ. Between the trimmed V and J ends, which lost 4 bases and 0 bases, there was a span of 12 bases. In DNA, the CDR3 is TGCGCCAGCAGCCGAGCCCGGACTAGCACAGATACGCAGTATTTT. Translating it yields CASSRARTSTDTQYF.

Points on this clone: Compared with germline, one end of the junction differs, possibly owing to a read error. The V call is TRBV20-1, the J call TRBJ1-2; D unresolved. The CDR3 is 11 amino acids. From germline, CDR1 is DFQATT and CDR2 SNEGSKA (reference sequence). DNA for the CDR3: TGCAGTGCCTTACAAGACTACGGCTACACCTTC. Translating it yields CSALQDYGYTF.

In its sample, this clone was seen a few times. This sequence joins TRBV19 and TRBJ1-4; D is possibly TRBD1 (5 bases). The CDR3 runs 16 residues. V gave up 11 bases and J gave up 2 bases, with 21 bases separating them. Germline assignment: CDR1 LNHDA and CDR2 SQIVND (reference sequence). The CDR3 DNA reads as TGTGCCTCCCAGACCCCGGGGGATTTGACTAATGAAAAACTGTTTTTT. Translating it yields CASQTPGDLTNEKLFF.

The gene calls are TRBV29-1 and TRBJ1-1, with D maybe TRBD1 (6 bases). The germline gives CDR1 SQVTM, CDR2 ANQGSEA. The germline V and J ends were trimmed by 7 bases and 5 bases, with 23 bases remaining between them. The CDR3 length is 15 residues. The CDR3 region is CSGGSGAPGRTEAFF. The CDR3, as DNA: TGCAGCGGAGGCTCAGGGGCCCCCGGTAGGACTGAAGCTTTCTTT.

The chain recombines TRBV18 with TRBJ1-2, with D perhaps TRBD1 (6 bases). Trimming took 3 bases from V and 2 from J, leaving 10 bases between them. The V gene's germline CDR1 is KGHSH and CDR2 LQKENI. The CDR3 is 14 amino acids. The CDR3 nucleotides read TGTGCCAGCTCACCGCGACAGGACAACTATGGCTACACCTTC. Translating it yields CASSPRQDNYGYTF.

The V and J genes are TRBV12-5 and TRBJ1-2; 8 bases line up with TRBD1. In germline, CDR1 is LGHNT, CDR2 FRNRAP. The CDR3 consists of 14 residues. V lost 5 bases, J lost 2 bases, and 4 bases stayed unmatched. CDR3 DNA: TGTGCTAGTGGTCCGACAGGGGAGAACTATGGCTACACCTTC. Translated, it gives CASGPTGENYGYTF.

The CDR3 region has the DNA TGTGCCAGCAGTGAGGGGAGCTCCTACAATGAGCAGTTCTTC. Protein product: CASSEGSSYNEQFF. The chain combines TRBV2 with TRBJ2-1; D possibly corresponds to TRBD2 (5 bases). CDR3 size: 14 residues. CDR1 is SNHLY, CDR2 FYNNEI, per germline. Trimming cost V 3 bases and J 0 bases, with 6 bases left between them.